The clone carrying this T cell receptor (beta chain) was observed at least ten times. Its antigen remains unknown. Unique molecular identifiers were built into the TCRbeta library. TCRdb recomputed calls from the PCR reads with MiXCR, one row per CDR3 protein. The sample lists approximately 490,000 distinct CDR3 sequences; 8% to 11% were seen once. The sample is drawn from a study of T-cell reconstitution after alpha-beta-depleted transplantation in children. Whole-study results and caveats: Certain patients had high TCRbeta diversity at day 60, and it came from recipient T cells and thymic progenitors that survived. Diversity and T-cell counts at one year after transplant derived mostly from new T cells.

CDR3 length: 13 residues. The germline gives CDR1 MNHNY, CDR2 SVGAGI (reference sequence). V lost 6 bases, J lost 0 bases, and 8 bases lay in between. The sample consisted of PBMCs, taken before TCRalphabeta/CD19-depleted stem cell transplant. This sequence originates from a child aged 2-15 years with inherited bone marrow failure, due to receive a stem cell transplant. The J gene is TRBJ1-1, the V gene TRBV6-6; D ambiguous. This CDR3 is CASRSTMNTEAFF. For the CDR3, the DNA is TGTGCCAGCAGGAGCACCATGAACACTGAAGCTTTCTTT.